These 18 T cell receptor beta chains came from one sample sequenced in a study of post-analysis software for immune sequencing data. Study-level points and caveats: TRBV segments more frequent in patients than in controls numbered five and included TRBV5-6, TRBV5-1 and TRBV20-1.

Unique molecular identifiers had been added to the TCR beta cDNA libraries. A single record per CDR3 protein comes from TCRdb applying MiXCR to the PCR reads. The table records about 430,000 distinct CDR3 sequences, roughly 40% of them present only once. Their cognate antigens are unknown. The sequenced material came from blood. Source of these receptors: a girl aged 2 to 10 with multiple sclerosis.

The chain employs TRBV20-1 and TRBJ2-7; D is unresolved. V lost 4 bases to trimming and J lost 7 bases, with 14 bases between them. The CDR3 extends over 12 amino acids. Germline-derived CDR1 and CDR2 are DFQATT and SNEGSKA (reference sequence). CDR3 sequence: CSATQGLGEQYF. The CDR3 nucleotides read TGCAGTGCTACTCAAGGTTTGGGGGAGCAGTACTTC.

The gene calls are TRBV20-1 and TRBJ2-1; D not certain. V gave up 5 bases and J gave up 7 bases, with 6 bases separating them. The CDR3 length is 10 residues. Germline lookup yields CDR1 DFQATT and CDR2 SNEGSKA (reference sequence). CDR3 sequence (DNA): TGCAGTGCTGGAAAGAATGAGCAGTTCTTC. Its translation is CSAGKNEQFF.

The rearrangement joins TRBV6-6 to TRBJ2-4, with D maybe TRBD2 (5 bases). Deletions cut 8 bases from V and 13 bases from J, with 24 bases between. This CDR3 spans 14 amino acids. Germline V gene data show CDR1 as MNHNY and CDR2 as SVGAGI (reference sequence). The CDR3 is CASVERREQEIQYF. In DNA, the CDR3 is TGTGCCAGCGTTGAGCGTCGGGAACAAGAGATCCAGTACTTC.

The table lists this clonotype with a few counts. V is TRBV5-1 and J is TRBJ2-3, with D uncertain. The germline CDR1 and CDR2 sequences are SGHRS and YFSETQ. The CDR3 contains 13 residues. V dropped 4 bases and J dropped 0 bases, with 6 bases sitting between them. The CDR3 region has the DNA TGCGCCAGCAGCGTCATAAGCACAGATACGCAGTATTTT. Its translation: CASSVISTDTQYF.

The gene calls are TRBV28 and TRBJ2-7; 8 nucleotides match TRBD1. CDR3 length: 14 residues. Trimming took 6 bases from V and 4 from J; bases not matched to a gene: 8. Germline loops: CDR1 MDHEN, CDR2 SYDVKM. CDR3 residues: CASRDRGGPYEQYF. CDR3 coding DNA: TGTGCCAGCAGAGACAGGGGAGGCCCATACGAGCAGTACTTC.

CDR3 in DNA: TGTGCCAGCATTTACACAGGGGGAGGGGAGCAGTTCTTC. It codes for CASIYTGGGEQFF. The V call is TRBV2, the J call TRBJ2-1; tentatively, D is TRBD1 (8 bases). The germline gives CDR1 SNHLY, CDR2 FYNNEI. The CDR3 is 13 amino acids. Trimming pared 7 bases from V and 10 bases from J, leaving 17 bases between.

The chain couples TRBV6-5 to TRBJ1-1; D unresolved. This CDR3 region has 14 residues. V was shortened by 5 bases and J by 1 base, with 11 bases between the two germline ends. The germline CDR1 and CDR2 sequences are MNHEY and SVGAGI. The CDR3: CASSTRTQNTEAFF. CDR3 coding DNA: TGTGCCAGCAGTACCCGGACTCAGAACACTGAAGCTTTCTTT.

CDR3 region: CASSLAPGPAVSYNSPLHF. CDR3 nucleotide sequence: TGCGCCAGCAGCTTGGCTCCCGGGCCGGCAGTATCCTATAATTCACCCCTCCACTTT. The chain links TRBV5-1 to TRBJ1-6; D is unresolved. Per germline, CDR1 SGHRS and CDR2 YFSETQ. The CDR3 is 19 amino acids. The V gene lost 0 bases and the J gene lost 1 base, with 17 bases spanning the gap.

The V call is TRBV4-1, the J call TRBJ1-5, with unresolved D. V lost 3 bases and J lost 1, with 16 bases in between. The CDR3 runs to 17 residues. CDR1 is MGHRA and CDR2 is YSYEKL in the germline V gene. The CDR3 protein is CASSQPIKAASNQPQHF. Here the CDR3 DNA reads TGCGCCAGCAGCCAGCCCATTAAGGCGGCGAGCAATCAGCCCCAGCATTTT.

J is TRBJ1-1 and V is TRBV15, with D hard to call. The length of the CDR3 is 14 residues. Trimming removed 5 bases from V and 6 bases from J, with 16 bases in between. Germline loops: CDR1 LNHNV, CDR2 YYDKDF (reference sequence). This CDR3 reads CATSHNRGGAEAFF. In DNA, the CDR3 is TGTGCCACCAGCCACAACCGTGGTGGAGCTGAAGCTTTCTTT. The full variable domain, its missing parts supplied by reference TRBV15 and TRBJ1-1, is DAMVIQNPRYQVTQFGKPVTLSCSQTLNHNVMYWYQQKSSQAPKLLFHYYDKDFNNEADTPDNFQSRRPNTSFCFLDIRSPGLGDTAMYLCATSHNRGGAEAFFGQGTRLTVV.

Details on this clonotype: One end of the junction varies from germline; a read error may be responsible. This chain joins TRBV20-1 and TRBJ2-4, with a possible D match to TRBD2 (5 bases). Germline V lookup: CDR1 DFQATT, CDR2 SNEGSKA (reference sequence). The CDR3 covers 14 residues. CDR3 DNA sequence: TGCAGTGCCGGCCATCACCTAGCCAAAAACATTCGGTACTTC. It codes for CSAGHHLAKNIRYF.

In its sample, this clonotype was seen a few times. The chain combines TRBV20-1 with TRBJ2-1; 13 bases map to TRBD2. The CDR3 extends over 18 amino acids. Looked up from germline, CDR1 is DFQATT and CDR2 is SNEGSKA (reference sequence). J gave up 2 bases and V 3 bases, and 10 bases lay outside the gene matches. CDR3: CSARPGTSGIETYNEQFF. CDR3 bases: TGCAGTGCTAGGCCCGGGACTAGCGGGATTGAAACCTACAATGAGCAGTTCTTC.

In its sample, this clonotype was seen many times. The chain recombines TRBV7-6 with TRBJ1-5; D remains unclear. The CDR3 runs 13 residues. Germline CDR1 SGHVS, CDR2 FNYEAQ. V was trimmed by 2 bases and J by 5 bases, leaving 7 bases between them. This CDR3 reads CASSLSADQPQHF. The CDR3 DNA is TGTGCCAGCAGCTTATCTGCCGATCAGCCCCAGCATTTT.

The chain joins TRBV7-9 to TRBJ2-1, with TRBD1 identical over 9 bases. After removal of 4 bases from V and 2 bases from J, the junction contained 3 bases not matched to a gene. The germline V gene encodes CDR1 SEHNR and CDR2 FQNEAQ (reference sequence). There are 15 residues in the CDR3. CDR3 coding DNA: TGTGCCAGCAGCTCACAGGGGGCGCCCTACAATGAGCAGTTCTTC. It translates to CASSSQGAPYNEQFF. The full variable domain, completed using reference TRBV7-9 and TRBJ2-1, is DTGVSQNPRHKITKRGQNVTFRCDPISEHNRLYWYRQTLGQGPEFLTYFQNEAQLEKSRLLSDRFSAERPKGSFSTLEIQRTEQGDSAMYLCASSSQGAPYNEQFFGPGTRLTVL.

The DNA for the CDR3 is TGTGCCAGCAGCCCCCAGGGTGTAGGCCCGACAGAGCAGTTCTTC. This codes for CASSPQGVGPTEQFF. The gene calls are TRBV7-8 and TRBJ2-1, with D tentatively TRBD1 (5 bases). In germline, CDR1 is SGHVS, CDR2 FQNEAQ. The CDR3 has 15 residues. Trimming took 5 bases from V and 10 from J, leaving 21 bases between them.

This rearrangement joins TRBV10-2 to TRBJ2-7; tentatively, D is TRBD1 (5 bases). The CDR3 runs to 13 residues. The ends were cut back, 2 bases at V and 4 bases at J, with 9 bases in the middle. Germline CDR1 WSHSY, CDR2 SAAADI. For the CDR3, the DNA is TGCGCCAGCAGTGAGAACAGGAAATACGAGCAGTACTTC. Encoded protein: CASSENRKYEQYF.

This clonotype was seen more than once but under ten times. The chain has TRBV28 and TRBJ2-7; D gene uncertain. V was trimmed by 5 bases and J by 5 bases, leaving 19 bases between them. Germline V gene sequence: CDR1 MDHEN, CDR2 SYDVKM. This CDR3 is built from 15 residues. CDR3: CASSLSADVDDEQYF. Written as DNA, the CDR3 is TGTGCCAGCAGTCTCTCGGCGGATGTTGACGACGAGCAGTACTTC.

As DNA, the CDR3 is TGCAGTGCTTATAGCGGGAGCGTGAAGACCCAGTACTTC. It encodes CSAYSGSVKTQYF. The genes are TRBV20-1 and TRBJ2-5; TRBD2 matches at 9 bases. Germline CDR1 reads DFQATT; CDR2 reads SNEGSKA (reference sequence). The CDR3 runs to 13 residues. The J segment lost 6 bases and the V segment lost 5 bases, leaving 7 bases of the junction unmatched.